This TCR beta chain was profiled in a study of blood T cell repertoires in COVID-19. At the level of the study: T cells, B-cell-depleted T cells, or PBMCs provided the cDNA or gDNA that served as material.

CDR1 SGHDN and CDR2 FVKESK come from the germline V gene. The CDR3 loop spans 15 amino acids. Trimming removed 1 base from V and 6 bases from J, with 13 bases in between. TCRdb's copy holds only in-frame clones and misses some; the assay was immunoSEQ multiplex PCR. There are fewer than 130,000 clones in the sample; approximately 70% occur only once, and 6% to 8.5% lies in the top ten. This receptor was taken from a woman aged 60-75 years with acute or convalescent COVID-19. This chain connects TRBV14 to TRBJ2-1, with D tentatively TRBD2 (7 bases). The sample taken for sequencing was peripheral blood. CDR3 nucleotides: TGTGCCAGCAGCCAAGTCAAGGGGGGGGTCAATGAGCAGTTCTTC. This codes for CASSQVKGGVNEQFF.